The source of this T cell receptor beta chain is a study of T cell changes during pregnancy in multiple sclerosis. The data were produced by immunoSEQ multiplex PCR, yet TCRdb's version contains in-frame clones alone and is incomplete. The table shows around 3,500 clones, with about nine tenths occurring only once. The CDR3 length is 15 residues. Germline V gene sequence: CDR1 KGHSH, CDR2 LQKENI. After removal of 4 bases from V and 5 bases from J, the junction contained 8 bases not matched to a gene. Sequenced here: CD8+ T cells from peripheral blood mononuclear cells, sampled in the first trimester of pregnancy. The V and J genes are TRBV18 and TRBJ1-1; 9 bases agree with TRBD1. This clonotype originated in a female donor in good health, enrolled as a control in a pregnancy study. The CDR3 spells CASSRTGEYWTEAFF. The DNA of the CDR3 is TGTGCCAGCTCACGGACAGGGGAATATTGGACTGAAGCTTTCTTT.